The TCR beta chain described here comes from a study of graft-versus-host responses after intestinal transplantation. As regards this clone: Its antigen is still unknown.

The V and J ends lost 1 base and 8 bases respectively, with 8 bases between them. Germline CDR1 reads GTSNPN; CDR2 reads SVGIG (reference sequence). CDR3 length: 11 residues. TCRdb's table, derived via immunoSEQ multiplex PCR, lists solely in-frame clones and lacks some. The sample includes some 120,000 clones, roughly nine tenths of them seen just once. This TCR came from a human donor who received an intestinal transplant. Sample: unstimulated CD4+ T cells sorted from spleen or lymph node cells, taken before intestinal transplant. The chain carries TRBV30 and TRBJ1-2; D is unresolved. The CDR3: CAWSEPMGYTF. The CDR3 nucleotides are TGTGCCTGGAGTGAACCGATGGGCTACACCTTC.